Reported below is one TCR beta chain. Antigen specificity is unknown. The data were taken from a study of T-cell memory formation after mild COVID-19. Study findings and constraints: Still unconfirmed is whether the second-wave clones peaking on day 37 recognized SARS-CoV-2. The main location of contracting CD4+ clones was CM and EM, and that of contracting CD8+ clones was EMRA. Some SARS-CoV-2-responding clones were already detected in memory before infection.

Germline CDR1 LGHNA, CDR2 YNFKEQ. Deletions cut 0 bases from V and 7 bases from J, with 16 bases between. This CDR3 contains 16 residues. Libraries for TCRalpha and TCRbeta carried sample barcodes and unique molecular identifiers via 5'RACE. TCRdb reprocessed the 5' RACE reads via MiXCR and lists one record per CDR3 protein. Of about 400,000 distinct CDR3 sequences in the sample, approximately 15% are singletons; the top ten hold approximately 21%. Sequences were obtained from PBMCs or a T cell subset sorted from them (not recorded which). This sequence originates from a young man who had mild COVID-19 (a few samples of this study predate the infection). Cell type and time point are not known. The rearrangement joins TRBV4-2 to TRBJ1-3, with D possibly TRBD1 on 5 matching bases. CDR3 nucleotide sequence: TGTGCCAGCAGCCAAGAAGGAGGAGGGGCCGAGAACACCATATATTTT. This sequence encodes CASSQEGGGAENTIYF.